One sample yielded the 30 T cell receptor beta chains listed below, sequenced in a study of shared clonotypes between healthy human individuals. Generated by immunoSEQ multiplex PCR, the TCRdb table keeps only in-frame clones and is missing some. The sample records some 2,100,000 clones, approximately 94% being singletons. The naive CD8 subset, CD45RO-negative cells positively selected for CCR7, excluded terminally differentiated effector memory CD45RA+ cells. The sample consisted of naive CD8+ T cells from PBMCs. The receptors derive from a man aged 18 to 35 in good health. Some clones in this sample may be carry-over from other donors' samples.

This chain joins TRBV27 and TRBJ2-1; 9 bases align to TRBD2. The CDR3 extends over 18 amino acids. The junction had 14 bases not matched to a gene; V was cut back by 0 bases and J by 8 bases. The V gene's germline CDR1 is MNHEY and CDR2 SMNVEV (reference sequence). The CDR3 bases are TGTGCCAGCAGTTTATCGAAGAATTGGGCGGGAGGGCCTTATGAGCAGTTCTTC. Amino acids: CASSLSKNWAGGPYEQFF.

The count of this clone is one. The chain has TRBV19 and TRBJ2-1; 11 positions match TRBD2. This CDR3 is 16 amino acids long. The ends lost 4 bases at V and 7 bases at J; junction bases unmatched: 9. Per the germline V gene, CDR1 is LNHDA and CDR2 is SQIVND (reference sequence). As DNA, the CDR3 is TGTGCCAGTAGTACGTATAGCGGGAGGGCCCCGAATGAGCAGTTCTTC. Encoded protein: CASSTYSGRAPNEQFF.

This clone occurred once. The gene calls are TRBV12-5 and TRBJ2-7, with unresolved D. Germline loops: CDR1 LGHNT, CDR2 FRNRAP. Trimming left V 5 bases short and J 5 bases short, with 16 bases between. This CDR3 contains 14 residues. The CDR3 nucleotides read TGTGCTAGTGGTATGGGCTATTCGGTTGACGAGCAGTACTTC. It codes for CASGMGYSVDEQYF.

The chain is built from TRBV30 and TRBJ1-1, with D possibly matching TRBD1 (5 bases). CDR1 and CDR2 from the germline V gene are GTSNPN and SVGIG (reference sequence). V was shortened by 4 bases and J by 7 bases, with 16 bases between the two germline ends. The CDR3 consists of 13 residues. The CDR3 bases are TGTGCCTGGAAATTCCGGGACCGACGTGAAGCTTTCTTT. Translated: CAWKFRDRREAFF.

V gene TRBV7-8 combines with J gene TRBJ2-7, with 12 positions matching TRBD1. Germline V gene lookup returns CDR1 SGHVS and CDR2 FQNEAQ. V gave up 3 bases and J gave up 4 bases; unmatched junction bases: 7. The CDR3 has 16 residues. CDR3 in amino acids: CASSLVLGQGAYEQYF. CDR3 nucleotides: TGTGCCAGCAGCTTGGTATTGGGACAGGGGGCGTACGAGCAGTACTTC.

This chain joins TRBV5-8 and TRBJ1-4; TRBD1 is a possible D gene (5 bases). This CDR3 contains 15 residues. Germline loops: CDR1 SGHTS, CDR2 YDEGEE. V was trimmed by 2 bases and J by 5 bases, leaving 13 bases between them. CDR3 amino acids: CASSLIGTANEKLFF. CDR3 coding DNA: TGTGCCAGCAGCTTAATCGGGACTGCAAATGAAAAACTGTTTTTT. The variable domain in full, with the rest retrieved from reference TRBV5-8 and TRBJ1-4, is EAGVTQSPTHLIKTRGQQATLRCSPISGHTSVYWYQQALGLGLQFLLWYDEGEERNRGNFPPRFSGRQFPNYSSELNVNALELEDSALYLCASSLIGTANEKLFFGSGTQLSVL.

V usage is TRBV27 and J usage is TRBJ2-6; D is unresolved. V gave up 5 bases and J gave up 0 bases, with 14 bases separating them. Germline lookup yields CDR1 MNHEY and CDR2 SMNVEV (reference sequence). CDR3 length: 17 amino acids. CDR3 sequence reads: CASSPPGRNSGANVLTF. The DNA for the CDR3 is TGTGCCAGCAGTCCACCCGGGCGGAACTCTGGGGCCAACGTCCTGACTTTC.

This sequence joins TRBV6-5 and TRBJ2-7, with 10 bases fitting TRBD1. The CDR3 is 16 amino acids. Per germline, CDR1 MNHEY and CDR2 SVGAGI. After removal of 2 bases from V and 3 bases from J, the junction contained 7 bases not matched to a gene. This chain's CDR3 is CASSYNRDRGYYEQYF. In DNA, the CDR3 is TGTGCCAGCAGTTACAACCGGGACAGGGGCTACTACGAGCAGTACTTC.

The chain employs TRBV6-1 and TRBJ1-4, with D perhaps matching TRBD1 (6 bases). Germline V gives CDR1 MNHNS, CDR2 SASEGT. The CDR3 covers 14 residues. V lost 3 bases and J lost 7, with 12 bases in between. This chain's CDR3 is CASSDRDKVEKLFF. The CDR3 DNA reads as TGTGCCAGCAGTGACCGGGACAAAGTTGAAAAACTGTTTTTT.

The CDR3 region is CASSLAEGRGIWGYTF. CDR3 nucleotide sequence: TGTGCCAGCAGCTTAGCCGAAGGCAGAGGGATTTGGGGCTACACCTTC. The chain is built from TRBV11-2 and TRBJ1-2; D gene ambiguous. V dropped 1 base and J dropped 8 bases, with 20 bases sitting between them. This CDR3 spans 16 amino acids. Germline values: CDR1 SGHAT, CDR2 FQNNGV.

J is TRBJ1-2 and V is TRBV19; 8 nucleotides agree with TRBD1. The CDR3 has 14 residues. Germline values: CDR1 LNHDA, CDR2 SQIVND (reference sequence). V was clipped by 5 bases and J by 3 bases; unmatched bases: 5. CDR3: CASSPQGADYGYTF. The CDR3 coding sequence is TGTGCCAGTAGTCCGCAGGGGGCCGACTATGGCTACACCTTC.

The rearrangement uses TRBV11-1 and TRBJ2-3; 8 bases map to TRBD2. Trimming at V came to 5 bases and at J to 4 bases, leaving 11 bases not matched to a gene. CDR1 is SGHAT and CDR2 is FQDESV in the germline V gene (reference sequence). The CDR3 has 16 residues. In DNA, the CDR3 is TGTGCCAGCAGCCCCAGTGGGACTAGTAGCGCAGATACGCAGTATTTT. This sequence encodes CASSPSGTSSADTQYF.

With regard to this clone: The junction differs from germline at one of its ends, possibly a read error. The V gene is TRBV9, the J gene TRBJ1-1; D not resolved. Looked up from germline, CDR1 is SGDLS and CDR2 is YYNGEE. This CDR3 contains 16 residues. CDR3 sequence reads: CASSVDVRGENIEAFF. The DNA of the CDR3 is TGTGCCAGCAGCGTAGATGTGCGGGGAGAGAACATTGAAGCTTTCTTT. Full variable domain (missing parts from reference TRBV9 and TRBJ1-1): DSGVTQTPKHLITATGQRVTLRCSPRSGDLSVYWYQQSLDQGLQFLIQYYNGEERAKGNILERFSAQQFPDLHSELNLSSLELGDSALYFCASSVDVRGENIEAFFGQGTRLTVV.

The gene calls are TRBV2 and TRBJ2-3; D gene uncertain. The germline V gene encodes CDR1 SNHLY and CDR2 FYNNEI. The germline V and J ends were trimmed by 2 bases and 2 bases, with 11 bases remaining between them. The CDR3 runs to 15 residues. CDR3 protein: CASSELGLATDTQYF. The CDR3 bases are TGTGCCAGCAGTGAATTGGGGTTAGCCACAGATACGCAGTATTTT.

The chain recombines TRBV4-3 with TRBJ2-1, with 15 positions matching TRBD2. The V segment lost 4 bases and the J segment 8 bases; nucleotides outside the gene matches: 6. Germline loops: CDR1 LGHNA, CDR2 YSLEER. The CDR3 totals 16 residues. The DNA of the CDR3 is TGCGCCAGCAGCCTGGGACTAGCGGGAGGTAGCGATGAGCAGTTCTTC. Translating gives CASSLGLAGGSDEQFF.

On this clone itself: This sample also contains other DNA sequences that code for the same CDR3. This chain connects TRBV7-8 to TRBJ2-3, with a tentative D call TRBD1 (5 bases). Trimming shortened V by 3 bases and J by 1 base, and 8 bases separated the two germline ends. The CDR3 is 14 residues long. Germline V gene lookup returns CDR1 SGHVS and CDR2 FQNEAQ. The DNA for the CDR3 is TGTGCCAGCAGCTTGGTAGGGGGCACAGATACGCAGTATTTT. Its translation: CASSLVGGTDTQYF. The variable domain in full, with the rest retrieved from reference TRBV7-8 and TRBJ2-3, is GAGVSQSPRYKVAKRGQDVALRCDPISGHVSLFWYQQALGQGPEFLTYFQNEAQLDKSGLPSDRFFAERPEGSVSTLKIQRTQQEDSAVYLCASSLVGGTDTQYFGPGTRLTVL.

This chain uses TRBV4-2 with TRBJ2-7, with D possibly TRBD2 on 7 matching bases. The V and J ends lost 1 base and 2 bases respectively, with 9 bases between them. The CDR3 is 14 residues long. The germline gives CDR1 LGHNA, CDR2 YNFKEQ. CDR3: CASSQGGGAYEQYF. CDR3 nucleotides: TGTGCCAGCAGCCAAGGCGGGGGCGCCTACGAGCAGTACTTC.

The chain is built from TRBV19 and TRBJ1-5; a weak D match, TRBD1 (5 bases). V dropped 3 bases and J dropped 3 bases, with 9 bases sitting between them. The CDR3 has 14 residues. Germline V gene data show CDR1 as LNHDA and CDR2 as SQIVND (reference sequence). This CDR3 is CASSILGVNQPQHF. For the CDR3, the DNA is TGTGCCAGTAGTATTTTGGGGGTCAATCAGCCCCAGCATTTT.

This sequence joins TRBV19 and TRBJ2-1; D perhaps matches TRBD2 (6 bases). CDR1 is LNHDA, CDR2 SQIVND, per germline (reference sequence). Trimming removed 1 base at V and 4 bases at J, with 11 bases between. The CDR3 length is 15 residues. The CDR3 loop is CASSIVAGLYNEQFF. The CDR3 nucleotides are TGTGCCAGTAGTATAGTGGCGGGATTATACAATGAGCAGTTCTTC. The whole variable domain, remainder taken from reference TRBV19 and TRBJ2-1, is DGGITQSPKYLFRKEGQNVTLSCEQNLNHDAMYWYRQDPGQGLRLIYYSQIVNDFQKGDIAEGYSVSREKKESFPLTVTSAQKNPTAFYLCASSIVAGLYNEQFFGPGTRLTVL.

This sequence joins TRBV27 and TRBJ1-2; D is possibly TRBD1 (5 bases). V lost 0 bases to trimming and J lost 7 bases, with 12 bases between them. CDR1 and CDR2 from the germline V gene are MNHEY and SMNVEV (reference sequence). The CDR3 sequence is 14 residues long. This chain's CDR3 is CASSLSAGTGGYTF. In DNA form, the CDR3 reads TGTGCCAGCAGTTTATCGGCAGGGACGGGTGGCTACACCTTC.

This chain uses TRBV12-5 with TRBJ2-5; 8 nucleotides agree with TRBD2. CDR1 is LGHNT and CDR2 is FRNRAP in the germline V gene. V lost 1 base and J lost 6; bases outside the gene matches: 13. CDR3 length: 17 amino acids. The CDR3 protein is CASGLDPPRRGAQTQYF. The CDR3 nucleotides are TGTGCTAGTGGTTTGGATCCTCCCCGGCGGGGGGCTCAGACCCAGTACTTC.

J is TRBJ1-5 and V is TRBV5-5, with TRBD1 identical over 7 bases. Per germline, CDR1 SGHKS and CDR2 YYEKEE (reference sequence). The CDR3 consists of 16 residues. V shed 4 bases and J 9 bases; nucleotides not matched to a gene: 16. The CDR3, as DNA: TGTGCCAGCAGCATGGGGACAGCCATCCCGGGGGGGCCCCAGCATTTT. Its translation is CASSMGTAIPGGPQHF.

The rearrangement uses TRBV13 and TRBJ1-2, with 9 bases lining up with TRBD1. V gave up 4 bases and J gave up 10 bases; unmatched junction bases: 10. The germline V gene has CDR1 PRHDT and CDR2 FYEKMQ (reference sequence). CDR3 length equals 14 residues. CDR3 sequence: CASSSLVGTGYYTF. CDR3 in DNA: TGTGCCAGCAGCTCCCTGGTGGGGACAGGGTACTACACCTTC.

The J gene is TRBJ2-7, the V gene TRBV7-2, with a possible D match to TRBD2 (6 bases). The germline CDR1 and CDR2 sequences are SGHTA and FQGNSA. Between the trimmed V and J ends, which lost 2 bases and 0 bases, there was a span of 8 bases. This CDR3 contains 14 residues. This chain's CDR3 is CASSLLTSSYEQYF. The CDR3 DNA sequence: TGTGCCAGCAGCTTACTGACTAGCTCCTACGAGCAGTACTTC.

The chain recombines TRBV30 with TRBJ2-7, with 12 bases that match TRBD2. This CDR3 has 13 amino acids. Per germline, CDR1 GTSNPN and CDR2 SVGIG (reference sequence). The CDR3 spells CALLAGGGYEQYF. CDR3 coding DNA: TGTGCGTTACTAGCGGGAGGCGGCTACGAGCAGTACTTC.

In the case of this clone: The same CDR3 arises from other DNA sequences in this sample as well. The chain joins TRBV9 to TRBJ2-5; perhaps D is TRBD1 or TRBD2 (6 bases each). This CDR3 spans 14 amino acids. Germline V gives CDR1 SGDLS, CDR2 YYNGEE. The germline V and J ends were trimmed by 3 bases and 2 bases, with 11 bases remaining between them. CDR3 DNA: TGTGCCAGCAGCGGCGGAGGGGGGCAAGAGACCCAGTACTTC. Protein: CASSGGGGQETQYF.

The chain employs TRBV25-1 and TRBJ1-1, with 7 bases identical to TRBD1. The trim removed 3 bases at V and 4 bases at J, leaving 2 bases unmatched. The germline V gene encodes CDR1 MGHDK and CDR2 SYGVNS. The CDR3 has 13 residues. CDR3: CASSDNRGTEAFF. The CDR3 DNA reads as TGTGCCAGCAGTGACAACAGGGGCACTGAAGCTTTCTTT.

This chain links TRBV7-9 with TRBJ2-7; D is undetermined. Germline V CDR1 and CDR2: SEHNR, FQNEAQ (reference sequence). The CDR3 length is 13 residues. V was cut by 5 bases and J by 0 bases, with 8 bases left in between. The CDR3 sequence is CASSIPSSYEQYF. The CDR3, as DNA: TGTGCCAGCAGCATACCGAGCTCCTACGAGCAGTACTTC.

The chain joins TRBV27 to TRBJ2-7; D remains ambiguous. The CDR3 contains 12 residues. The germline gives CDR1 MNHEY, CDR2 SMNVEV (reference sequence). V was cut by 8 bases and J by 4 bases, with 12 bases left in between. Here the CDR3 DNA reads TGTGCCAGCGCTGAACTCGGGTACGAGCAGTACTTC. It specifies CASAELGYEQYF.

V and J are TRBV19 and TRBJ2-1; 7 nucleotides line up with TRBD1. The CDR3 loop spans 13 amino acids. The V gene end was trimmed by 5 bases and the J gene end by 5 bases; junction bases not matched to a gene: 3. CDR1 is LNHDA and CDR2 is SQIVND in the germline V gene (reference sequence). The CDR3 sequence: CASSWDSHNEQFF. CDR3 coding DNA: TGTGCCAGTAGTTGGGACAGCCACAATGAGCAGTTCTTC.